This passage covers 21 T cell receptor beta chains from one sample sequenced in a study of cytomegalovirus exposure and HLA in healthy donors. PCR was performed using 60 Vbeta and 13 Jbeta primers. Measured with immunoSEQ multiplex PCR; TCRdb has only the in-frame clones, and not every one. Altogether under 200,000 clones are present, 79% being singletons, with the ten largest covering less than 2.5%. The specimen was PBMCs. The source is a woman between 50 and 59 years old in good health and CMV-seronegative.

The rearrangement joins TRBV6-8 to TRBJ2-1, with a weak D call TRBD1 (5 bases). The CDR3 extends over 15 amino acids. Trimming took off 0 bases at V and 5 bases at J, with 11 bases between the two ends. Germline V CDR1 and CDR2: MNHGY, SAAAGT. The CDR3 sequence: CASSYSRLGDNEQFF. The CDR3 nucleotides read TGTGCCAGCAGTTACTCGCGGTTAGGGGACAATGAGCAGTTCTTC.

This clone has more than one count but fewer than ten. The V call is TRBV5-5, the J call TRBJ2-2; possible D gene TRBD1, 5 bases. Germline V gene sequence: CDR1 SGHKS, CDR2 YYEKEE (reference sequence). Trimming removed 4 bases at V and 0 bases at J, with 10 bases between. This CDR3 region has 15 residues. CDR3 sequence reads: CASSLRQTNTGELFF. The CDR3 region has the DNA TGTGCCAGCAGCCTGCGACAGACGAACACCGGGGAGCTGTTTTTT.

J is TRBJ2-4 and V is TRBV7-2, with 10 bases matching TRBD1. The germline gives CDR1 SGHTA, CDR2 FQGNSA. The CDR3 is made up of 15 amino acids. Unmatched junction bases numbered 9, after V lost 5 bases and J lost 8 bases. This CDR3 is CASSKEWDRGYIQYF. In DNA form, the CDR3 reads TGTGCCAGCAGCAAAGAGTGGGACAGGGGTTACATTCAGTACTTC.

CDR3 amino acids: CASSVGTAGSYGYTF. The DNA of the CDR3 is TGTGCCAGCAGTGTAGGTACAGCCGGTAGCTATGGCTACACCTTC. The chain combines TRBV6-1 with TRBJ1-2, with D uncertain. Deletions cut 4 bases from V and 4 bases from J, with 16 bases between. The CDR3 loop spans 15 amino acids. Per germline, CDR1 MNHNS and CDR2 SASEGT.

This clone was seen a few times. The chain is built from TRBV10-2 and TRBJ1-5; TRBD1 matches at 7 bases. Germline-derived CDR1 and CDR2 are WSHSY and SAAADI. V dropped 6 bases and J dropped 5; count of bases not matched to a gene: 10. CDR3 length: 15 residues. CDR3 sequence: CASRSEQGIDQPQHF. The CDR3, as DNA: TGCGCCAGCAGGTCCGAACAGGGGATTGATCAGCCCCAGCATTTT.

The chain couples TRBV19 to TRBJ2-7; D remains unclear. The CDR3 sequence is 17 residues long. Trimming removed 5 bases from V and 3 bases from J, with 23 bases in between. Germline V gene lookup returns CDR1 LNHDA and CDR2 SQIVND (reference sequence). CDR3 DNA sequence: TGTGCCAGTAGTTTGTCGTACGCCGCCGCGGTTCTCTACGAGCAGTACTTC. Its protein is CASSLSYAAAVLYEQYF.

V gene TRBV7-2 combines with J gene TRBJ1-2; maybe TRBD1 (5 bases). Trimming pared 5 bases from V and 2 bases from J, leaving 9 bases between. Per germline, CDR1 SGHTA and CDR2 FQGNSA. This CDR3 spans 13 amino acids. The CDR3 nucleotides read TGTGCCAGCAGCCAAAAGGGGAACTATGGCTACACCTTC. Amino acids: CASSQKGNYGYTF.

V and J are TRBV7-3 and TRBJ2-5, with TRBD2 matching 14 bases. Germline CDR1 reads SGHTA; CDR2 reads FQGTGA. The CDR3 contains 15 residues. The ends lost 0 bases at V and 11 bases at J; junction bases unmatched: 5. CDR3 sequence reads: CASSLTGTSGSEQYF. CDR3 bases: TGTGCCAGCAGCTTAACGGGGACTAGCGGGAGTGAGCAGTACTTC.

The chain carries TRBV10-3 and TRBJ1-1, with 7 bases identical to TRBD1. Losses at the gene ends were 5 bases for V and 11 bases for J; bases not matched to a gene: 14. This CDR3 region has 14 residues. CDR1 is ENHRY and CDR2 is SYGVKD in the germline V gene. The CDR3 spells CAISTGTESSSAFF. The DNA of the CDR3 is TGTGCCATCAGTACCGGGACAGAGTCGTCTAGCGCTTTCTTT.

This chain's CDR3 is CASSPSRGQGTYNEQFF. The CDR3 nucleotides read TGTGCCAGCAGCCCCTCACGGGGACAGGGCACCTACAATGAGCAGTTCTTC. This sequence joins TRBV7-3 and TRBJ2-1; 9 bases are shared with TRBD1. V lost 5 bases and J lost 2; bases outside the gene matches: 10. The germline gives CDR1 SGHTA, CDR2 FQGTGA. The CDR3 has 17 amino acids.

This clone was counted between two and nine times. The rearrangement uses TRBV9 and TRBJ2-7; weak D call: TRBD1 (5 bases). The V gene's germline CDR1 is SGDLS and CDR2 YYNGEE. V lost 0 bases and J lost 2, with 6 bases in between. This CDR3 has 13 residues. CDR3 nucleotide sequence: TGTGCCAGCAGCGTAGGGACAACCTACGAGCAGTACTTC. Amino acid sequence: CASSVGTTYEQYF.

The chain joins TRBV27 to TRBJ2-7, with 8 bases matching TRBD1. Germline CDR1 is MNHEY and CDR2 is SMNVEV (reference sequence). Trimming took 8 bases from V and 3 from J; bases not matched to a gene: 18. This CDR3 region has 17 residues. This CDR3 is CASCPLQGTGLIYEQYF. The CDR3 nucleotides are TGTGCCAGCTGCCCCTTACAGGGGACAGGTTTAATCTACGAGCAGTACTTC.

V usage is TRBV2 and J usage is TRBJ1-2; D remains ambiguous. Between the trimmed V and J ends, which lost 10 bases and 2 bases, there was a span of 11 bases. CDR1 SNHLY and CDR2 FYNNEI come from the germline V gene. The CDR3 has 12 residues. In DNA, the CDR3 is TGTGCCACCAAGACTGGGAACTATGGCTACACCTTC. Amino acids: CATKTGNYGYTF.

Only a few counts were recorded for this clone. The gene calls are TRBV5-4 and TRBJ2-6; weak D call: TRBD1 (5 bases). V was cut by 4 bases and J by 6 bases, with 17 bases left in between. Germline V gene lookup returns CDR1 SGHNT and CDR2 YYREEE (reference sequence). The CDR3 is made up of 16 amino acids. The CDR3 reads CASSQDGWGEANVLTF. As DNA, the CDR3 is TGTGCCAGCAGCCAAGATGGCTGGGGCGAGGCCAACGTCCTGACTTTC.

The V call is TRBV29-1, the J call TRBJ1-2; D is uncertain. The CDR3 length is 11 residues. Looked up from germline, CDR1 is SQVTM and CDR2 is ANQGSEA. The V end lost 3 bases, the J end lost 7 bases, and 9 bases lay between the germline ends. The CDR3 nucleotides are TGCAGCGTTGACTCTGCGTTTGGCTACACCTTC. Translated: CSVDSAFGYTF.

The genes are TRBV9 and TRBJ1-2, with D possibly being TRBD1 (6 bases). The germline V gene has CDR1 SGDLS and CDR2 YYNGEE. V gave up 3 bases and J gave up 1 base, with 10 bases separating them. The length of the CDR3 is 14 residues. The CDR3 bases are TGTGCCAGCAGCGCCCGGGACAATAACTATGGCTACACCTTC. This gives the protein CASSARDNNYGYTF.

This clone was seen only once. This chain joins TRBV2 and TRBJ2-3; 7 nucleotides match TRBD2. Germline V gene sequence: CDR1 SNHLY, CDR2 FYNNEI. The CDR3 has 13 amino acids. CDR3 coding DNA: TGTGCATCCAAGGGACTAAACACAGATACGCAGTATTTT. Amino acid sequence: CASKGLNTDTQYF. The complete variable domain, with remaining parts taken from reference TRBV2 and TRBJ2-3, reads EPEVTQTPSHQVTQMGQEVILRCVPISNHLYFYWYRQILGQKVEFLVSFYNNEISEKSEIFDDQFSVERPDGSNFTLKIRSTKLEDSAMYFCASKGLNTDTQYFGPGTRLTVL.

The chain joins TRBV10-1 to TRBJ2-7, with D unclear. Trimming left V 0 bases short and J 0 bases short, with 12 bases between. CDR3 length: 16 residues. CDR1 WNHNN and CDR2 SYGVQD come from the germline V gene (reference sequence). The chain's CDR3 is CASSESRSPSSYEQYF. DNA for the CDR3: TGCGCCAGCAGTGAGTCTCGGAGCCCGAGCTCCTACGAGCAGTACTTC.

This chain's CDR3 is CASSPSGRAYEQYF. Written as DNA, the CDR3 is TGCGCCAGCAGCCCTAGCGGGAGAGCCTACGAGCAGTACTTC. The chain links TRBV4-3 to TRBJ2-7; 10 bases match TRBD2. The CDR3 loop spans 14 amino acids. V gave up 4 bases and J gave up 2 bases; unmatched junction bases: 2. Germline lookup yields CDR1 LGHNA and CDR2 YSLEER.

The V call is TRBV11-2, the J call TRBJ2-7; weak D call: TRBD1 (6 bases). The germline CDR1 and CDR2 sequences are SGHAT and FQNNGV. Trimming stripped 6 bases from V and 6 bases from J, with 12 bases between. This CDR3 region has 12 residues. For the CDR3, the DNA is TGTGCCAGCAGGAACAGGGCTGGCGAGCAGTACTTC. This translates into CASRNRAGEQYF.

This chain joins TRBV28 and TRBJ2-2, with D perhaps TRBD1 (5 bases). Germline V lookup: CDR1 MDHEN, CDR2 SYDVKM. This CDR3 has 12 residues. Deletions cut 6 bases from V and 6 bases from J, with 8 bases between. Here the CDR3 reads CASRSGPGELFF. DNA of the CDR3: TGTGCCAGCAGGTCAGGGCCCGGGGAGCTGTTTTTT. Filled out from reference TRBV28 and TRBJ2-2, the complete variable domain reads DVKVTQSSRYLVKRTGEKVFLECVQDMDHENMFWYRQDPGLGLRLIYFSYDVKMKEKGDIPEGYSVSREKKERFSLILESASTNQTSMYLCASRSGPGELFFGEGSRLTVL.